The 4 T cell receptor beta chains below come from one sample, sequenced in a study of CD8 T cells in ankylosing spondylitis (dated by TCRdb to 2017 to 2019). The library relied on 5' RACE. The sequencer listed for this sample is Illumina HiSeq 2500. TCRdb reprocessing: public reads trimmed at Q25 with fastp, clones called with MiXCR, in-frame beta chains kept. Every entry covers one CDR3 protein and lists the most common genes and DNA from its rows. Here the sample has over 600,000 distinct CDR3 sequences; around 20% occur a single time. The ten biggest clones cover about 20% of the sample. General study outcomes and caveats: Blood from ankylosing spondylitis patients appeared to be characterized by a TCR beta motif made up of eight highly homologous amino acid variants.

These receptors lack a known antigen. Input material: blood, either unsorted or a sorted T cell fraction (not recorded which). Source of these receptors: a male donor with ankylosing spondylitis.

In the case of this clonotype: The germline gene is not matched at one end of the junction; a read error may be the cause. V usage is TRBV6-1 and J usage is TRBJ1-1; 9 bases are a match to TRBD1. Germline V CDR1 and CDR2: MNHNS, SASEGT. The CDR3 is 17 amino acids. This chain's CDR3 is CASSPSGTGSRNTVAFF. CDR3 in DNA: TGTGCCAGCAGTCCCTCCGGGACAGGGAGTAGGAACACTGTAGCTTTCTTT.

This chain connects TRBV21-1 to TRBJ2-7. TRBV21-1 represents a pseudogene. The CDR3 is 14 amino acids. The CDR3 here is CASSKVPGSYEQYF. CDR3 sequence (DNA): TGTGCCAGCAGCAAAGTCCCAGGCTCCTACGAGCAGTACTTC.

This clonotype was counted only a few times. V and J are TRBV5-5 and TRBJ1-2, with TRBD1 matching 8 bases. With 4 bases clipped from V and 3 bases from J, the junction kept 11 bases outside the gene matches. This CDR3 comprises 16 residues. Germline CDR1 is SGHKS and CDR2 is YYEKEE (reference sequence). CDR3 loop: CASSPPDQGAHYGYTF. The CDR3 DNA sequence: TGTGCCAGCAGCCCCCCCGATCAGGGGGCCCACTATGGCTACACCTTC.

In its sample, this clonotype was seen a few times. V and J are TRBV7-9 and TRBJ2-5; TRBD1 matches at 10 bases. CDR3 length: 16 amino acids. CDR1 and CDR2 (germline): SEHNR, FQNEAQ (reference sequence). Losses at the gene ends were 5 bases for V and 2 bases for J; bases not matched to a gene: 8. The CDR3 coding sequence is TGTGCCAGCAGCATCCGCGGGACAGGGGTTCAAGAGACCCAGTACTTC. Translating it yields CASSIRGTGVQETQYF.